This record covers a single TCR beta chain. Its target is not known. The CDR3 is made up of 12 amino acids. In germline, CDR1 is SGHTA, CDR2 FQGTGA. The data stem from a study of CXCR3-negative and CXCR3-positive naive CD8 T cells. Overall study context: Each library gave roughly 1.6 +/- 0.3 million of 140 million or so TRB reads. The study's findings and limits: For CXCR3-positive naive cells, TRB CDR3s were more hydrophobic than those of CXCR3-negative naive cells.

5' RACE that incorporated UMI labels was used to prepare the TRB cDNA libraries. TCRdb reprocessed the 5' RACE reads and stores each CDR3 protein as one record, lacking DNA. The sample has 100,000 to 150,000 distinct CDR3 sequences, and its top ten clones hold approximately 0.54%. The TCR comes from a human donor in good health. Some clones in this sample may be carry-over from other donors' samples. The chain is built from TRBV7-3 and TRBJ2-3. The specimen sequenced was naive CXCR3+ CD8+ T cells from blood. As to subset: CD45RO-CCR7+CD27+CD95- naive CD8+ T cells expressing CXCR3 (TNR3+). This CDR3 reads CASSSYTDTQYF.